Presented here are 25 T cell receptor beta chains from one specimen sequenced in a study of shared clonotypes between healthy human individuals. Naive CD8 isolation took CD45RO-negative cells positively selected for CCR7 and excluded terminally differentiated effector memory CD45RA+ cells. Produced via immunoSEQ multiplex PCR; TCRdb's table is partial and in-frame only. In the table there are about 2.1 million clones, about 93% of which are singletons. The sequenced sample consisted of naive CD8+ T cells from PBMCs. The receptors originated from a man younger than 35 in good health. Some clones in this sample may be carry-over from other donors' samples.

The chain is built from TRBV11-3 and TRBJ2-7, with D unresolved. The V gene lost 0 bases and the J gene lost 6 bases, with 6 bases spanning the gap. CDR1 is SGHNT, CDR2 YENEEA, per germline. This CDR3 is 12 amino acids long. CDR3 amino acids: CASSLDSGEQYF. As DNA, the CDR3 is TGTGCCAGCAGCTTAGATTCGGGCGAGCAGTACTTC.

The V and J genes are TRBV27 and TRBJ2-7; D may be TRBD2 (5 bases). V gave up 2 bases and J gave up 2 bases, with 16 bases separating them. CDR1 MNHEY and CDR2 SMNVEV come from the germline V gene (reference sequence). The CDR3 length is 16 residues. Here the CDR3 reads CASSLSRGLIPYEQYF. Here the CDR3 DNA reads TGTGCCAGCAGTTTAAGCAGAGGACTGATCCCCTACGAGCAGTACTTC.

The chain uses TRBV28 and TRBJ2-7; 7 bases map to TRBD2. Germline CDR1 MDHEN, CDR2 SYDVKM. V gave up 5 bases and J gave up 4 bases; unmatched junction bases: 8. This CDR3 is built from 14 residues. CDR3 sequence: CASSPGWGGYEQYF. The DNA for the CDR3 is TGTGCCAGCAGTCCGGGGTGGGGGGGGTACGAGCAGTACTTC.

This chain connects TRBV19 to TRBJ2-1, with D unresolved. CDR1 and CDR2 (germline): LNHDA, SQIVND (reference sequence). V was cut by 8 bases and J by 6 bases, with 23 bases left in between. CDR3 size: 16 residues. CDR3 region: CASFGSHKILGNEQFF. The CDR3 DNA sequence: TGTGCCAGTTTCGGTTCCCACAAGATTTTGGGCAATGAGCAGTTCTTC.

This chain links TRBV6-1 with TRBJ1-2, with D maybe TRBD1 (6 bases). The ends were cut back, 2 bases at V and 4 bases at J, with 14 bases in the middle. The CDR3 covers 15 residues. In germline, CDR1 is MNHNS, CDR2 SASEGT. CDR3 region: CASSELRDNLYGYTF. The CDR3 DNA reads as TGTGCCAGCAGTGAATTGAGGGACAACCTCTATGGCTACACCTTC.

CDR3 sequence: CASSQDRRAYYEQYF. The CDR3 DNA sequence: TGTGCCAGCAGCCAAGATCGCAGGGCTTACTACGAGCAGTACTTC. The rearrangement links TRBV14 to TRBJ2-7, with a tentative D call TRBD1 (5 bases). V lost 0 bases to trimming and J lost 3 bases, with 12 bases between them. The germline V gene has CDR1 SGHDN and CDR2 FVKESK. CDR3 size: 15 residues.

The chain carries TRBV10-2 and TRBJ2-7; 7 nucleotides match TRBD1. Trimming took 6 bases from V and 2 from J; bases not matched to a gene: 10. The CDR3 covers 15 residues. Germline V lookup: CDR1 WSHSY, CDR2 SAAADI. Here the CDR3 reads CASRDRDSGTYEQYF. The CDR3, as DNA: TGCGCCAGCAGGGACCGGGACAGCGGTACCTACGAGCAGTACTTC.

The chain combines TRBV13 with TRBJ2-5; 16 bases are shared with TRBD2. With V trimmed by 1 base and J by 2 bases, 4 bases remained unmatched. Looked up from germline, CDR1 is PRHDT and CDR2 is FYEKMQ (reference sequence). The CDR3 is 18 residues long. The CDR3 DNA sequence: TGTGCCAGCAGCTTAGCGGGACTAGCGGGAGGGTCACAAGAGACCCAGTACTTC. Its protein product is CASSLAGLAGGSQETQYF. The whole variable domain, filled in from reference TRBV13 and TRBJ2-5, reads AAGVIQSPRHLIKEKRETATLKCYPIPRHDTVYWYQQGPGQDPQFLISFYEKMQSDKGSIPDRFSAQQFSDYHSELNMSSLELGDSALYFCASSLAGLAGGSQETQYFGPGTRLLVL.

The chain combines TRBV10-2 with TRBJ2-1; 7 bases line up with TRBD1. The CDR3 extends over 13 amino acids. Germline-derived CDR1 and CDR2 are WSHSY and SAAADI. Germline trimming cut 6 bases from V and 6 bases from J; bases unmatched to any gene: 5. The chain's CDR3 is CASRATGFNEQFF. The CDR3 nucleotides read TGCGCCAGCAGAGCGACAGGGTTCAATGAGCAGTTCTTC.

The genes are TRBV14 and TRBJ2-1; no reliable D call. Trimming cost V 3 bases and J 1 base, with 10 bases left between them. Germline CDR1 reads SGHDN; CDR2 reads FVKESK. The CDR3 sequence is 15 residues long. The CDR3 coding sequence is TGTGCCAGCAGCCATCCTTGGTCATCCTACAATGAGCAGTTCTTC. This codes for CASSHPWSSYNEQFF.

This clone was picked up one time. The chain has TRBV12-1 and TRBJ2-2; the tabulated D call, TRBD1, remains unverified against the DNA. TRBV12-1 is a documented pseudogene. The CDR3 is made up of 18 amino acids. CDR3 coding DNA: TGTGCCAGCAGCCCCAACCTAAGGCGACAGGGGCCCACCGGGGAGCTGTTTTTT. Protein product: CASSPNLRRQGPTGELFF.

This chain connects TRBV9 to TRBJ1-1; D is unresolved. The CDR3 has 14 residues. Looked up from germline, CDR1 is SGDLS and CDR2 is YYNGEE. Trimming pared 0 bases from V and 4 bases from J, leaving 10 bases between. The chain's CDR3 is CASSVDGGRTEAFF. CDR3 nucleotide sequence: TGTGCCAGCAGCGTAGACGGCGGGCGCACTGAAGCTTTCTTT.

Turning to this clone: Other DNA sequences in the same sample also yield this CDR3. V and J are TRBV27 and TRBJ2-6, with TRBD1 as a possible D gene (5 bases). The V and J ends lost 3 bases and 2 bases respectively, with 11 bases between them. This CDR3 is 16 amino acids long. Per germline, CDR1 MNHEY and CDR2 SMNVEV (reference sequence). The CDR3 spells CASSLSPGTGANVLTF. CDR3 DNA sequence: TGTGCCAGCAGTTTGTCCCCAGGGACTGGGGCCAACGTCCTGACTTTC.

The genes are TRBV11-2 and TRBJ2-5; D might be TRBD1 (6 bases). Germline CDR1 is SGHAT and CDR2 is FQNNGV. Trimming stripped 10 bases from V and 5 bases from J, with 14 bases between. The CDR3 length is 12 residues. The CDR3 region is CATAGTLETQYF. The CDR3 region has the DNA TGTGCCACCGCCGGGACATTGGAGACCCAGTACTTC.

The chain carries TRBV4-2 and TRBJ2-1; 7 bases are a match to TRBD1. Losses at the gene ends were 2 bases for V and 5 bases for J; bases not matched to a gene: 9. The CDR3 contains 16 residues. Germline V gene sequence: CDR1 LGHNA, CDR2 YNFKEQ. The CDR3 DNA reads TGTGCCAGCAGCCAAAACCCGGGACAGTCCCACAATGAGCAGTTCTTC. It translates to CASSQNPGQSHNEQFF.

This clone was seen a single time. J is TRBJ2-7 and V is TRBV11-2, with 10 bases fitting TRBD1. This CDR3 has 15 residues. The ends lost 6 bases at V and 7 bases at J; junction bases unmatched: 12. Germline-derived CDR1 and CDR2 are SGHAT and FQNNGV. This chain's CDR3 is CASRHPGQGIGEQYF. CDR3 bases: TGTGCCAGCAGGCACCCGGGACAGGGGATAGGGGAGCAGTACTTC.

The V call is TRBV27, the J call TRBJ2-1, with a tentative D call TRBD1 (6 bases). The CDR3 totals 13 residues. V was trimmed by 4 bases and J by 7 bases, leaving 11 bases between them. Germline CDR1 reads MNHEY; CDR2 reads SMNVEV (reference sequence). The CDR3: CASSYGTTNEQFF. CDR3 coding DNA: TGTGCCAGCAGTTACGGGACAACGAATGAGCAGTTCTTC.

This sequence joins TRBV27 and TRBJ2-7; 7 nucleotides match TRBD1. V was pared by 7 bases and J by 3 bases, with 15 bases of the junction left unmatched. Germline V CDR1 and CDR2: MNHEY, SMNVEV (reference sequence). This CDR3 spans 16 amino acids. The CDR3 DNA follows: TGTGCCAGCATGTCTTATGAAGGGGACAGTTACTACGAGCAGTACTTC. It is translated as CASMSYEGDSYYEQYF.

V usage is TRBV4-3 and J usage is TRBJ2-7, with D perhaps matching TRBD1 or TRBD2 (8 bases each). The CDR3 totals 16 residues. Germline-derived CDR1 and CDR2 are LGHNA and YSLEER. V was clipped by 0 bases and J by 3 bases, with 15 bases between them. CDR3 protein: CASSQDRTGTSYEQYF. In DNA form, the CDR3 reads TGCGCCAGCAGCCAAGATCGGACAGGGACTAGCTACGAGCAGTACTTC.

The chain uses TRBV5-6 and TRBJ2-7; D is possibly TRBD1 or TRBD2 (5 bases each). Germline V gene sequence: CDR1 SGHDT, CDR2 YYEEEE. The CDR3 has 14 amino acids. Trimming removed 2 bases from V and 2 bases from J, with 11 bases in between. The CDR3, as DNA: TGTGCCAGCAGCTTCGGGACGGACACCTACGAGCAGTACTTC. Its protein is CASSFGTDTYEQYF.

As concerns this clone: This same CDR3 is encoded by further DNA sequences in the sample. The rearrangement links TRBV11-2 to TRBJ2-1; 9 bases align to TRBD2. The length of the CDR3 is 16 residues. V gave up 1 base and J gave up 4 bases; unmatched junction bases: 5. Germline CDR1 is SGHAT and CDR2 is FQNNGV. The DNA of the CDR3 is TGTGCCAGCAGCTTAGGACTAGCGGAAGAGTACAATGAGCAGTTCTTC. This encodes CASSLGLAEEYNEQFF.

This chain uses TRBV14 with TRBJ2-2; the match to TRBD1 covers 8 bases. J lost 5 bases, V lost 5 bases, and 13 bases had no gene match. CDR3 length: 17 amino acids. Germline V gene sequence: CDR1 SGHDN, CDR2 FVKESK. CDR3 sequence (DNA): TGTGCCAGCAGCGCCAAAAGCAGGGGGCCCCTGACCGGGGAGCTGTTTTTT. The encoded protein is CASSAKSRGPLTGELFF.

In this sample, this clone turned up a few times. J is TRBJ2-7 and V is TRBV4-1; no clear D. This CDR3 is built from 14 residues. CDR1 is MGHRA and CDR2 is YSYEKL in the germline V gene. Deletions cut 1 base from V and 1 base from J, with 8 bases between. Here the CDR3 DNA reads TGCGCCAGCAGCCAAGTCGAGTTGTCCTACGAGCAGTACTTC. Translated, it gives CASSQVELSYEQYF.

This clone was seen only once. The chain recombines TRBV6-5 with TRBJ2-3; tentatively, D is TRBD1 (6 bases). The CDR3 totals 15 residues. From germline, CDR1 is MNHEY and CDR2 SVGAGI. V shed 6 bases and J shed 7 bases, with 20 bases lying between them. The CDR3 nucleotides are TGTGCCAGCAGAGACAGGTCCTCGCACATCCATACGCAGTATTTT. Amino acids: CASRDRSSHIHTQYF.

With regard to this clone: The same CDR3 can be traced to other DNA sequences in this sample. The chain links TRBV27 to TRBJ2-7, with TRBD2 matching over 7 bases. CDR1 MNHEY and CDR2 SMNVEV come from the germline V gene (reference sequence). The CDR3 extends over 13 amino acids. V trimming: 3 bases; J trimming: 3 bases; junction bases outside the gene matches: 2. CDR3 in DNA: TGTGCCAGCAGTTTTGGGGAGGGCTACGAGCAGTACTTC. Protein product: CASSFGEGYEQYF.